The 23 T cell receptor beta chains given below trace back to one sample, sequenced in a study of blood T cell repertoires in COVID-19. The method was immunoSEQ multiplex PCR; TCRdb's version includes in-frame clones alone and lacks a portion of them. The sample consists of around 130,000 clones, less than 90% of them appearing once. The specimen was peripheral blood. These receptors all come from a man aged 65 to 79 with acute or convalescent COVID-19.

This chain links TRBV6-6 with TRBJ2-5; possible D gene TRBD2, 5 bases. The CDR3 has 14 residues. Germline V gene lookup returns CDR1 MNHNY and CDR2 SVGAGI (reference sequence). V was cut by 1 base and J by 1 base, with 7 bases left in between. The DNA of the CDR3 is TGTGCCAGCAGTTACTATGCGGGCCAAGAGACCCAGTACTTC. It codes for CASSYYAGQETQYF.

V gene TRBV19 combines with J gene TRBJ2-2; D is possibly TRBD1 (5 bases). V lost 11 bases, J lost 4 bases, and 17 bases lay in between. The CDR3 has 14 residues. CDR1 LNHDA and CDR2 SQIVND come from the germline V gene (reference sequence). In DNA, the CDR3 is TGTGCCTCAAGACAGTCCTTGGGCACCGGGGAGCTGTTTTTT. Residues: CASRQSLGTGELFF.

The chain couples TRBV19 to TRBJ1-1, with D possibly matching TRBD1 (5 bases). V shed 5 bases and J shed 4 bases, with 8 bases lying between them. From germline, CDR1 is LNHDA and CDR2 SQIVND (reference sequence). This CDR3 is built from 12 residues. Here the CDR3 reads CASSSGFTEAFF. The CDR3 coding sequence is TGTGCCAGTAGTTCAGGGTTCACTGAAGCTTTCTTT.

The chain is built from TRBV19 and TRBJ1-3; TRBD1 might be the D (6 bases). Deletions cut 5 bases from V and 4 bases from J, with 12 bases between. Germline V gene sequence: CDR1 LNHDA, CDR2 SQIVND (reference sequence). The CDR3 has 14 amino acids. CDR3 coding DNA: TGTGCCAGTAGTGCGCAGGGGACGGGAAACACCATATATTTT. It specifies CASSAQGTGNTIYF.

V usage is TRBV5-1 and J usage is TRBJ1-2; TRBD1 is a possible D gene (6 bases). The CDR3 is 14 residues long. V was cut by 0 bases and J by 4 bases, with 10 bases left in between. CDR1 is SGHRS and CDR2 is YFSETQ in the germline V gene. The CDR3 sequence: CASSLDRVRYGYTF. As DNA, the CDR3 is TGCGCCAGCAGCTTGGACAGGGTTCGCTATGGCTACACCTTC.

This clone was counted once. This chain connects TRBV2 to TRBJ1-5, with D possibly being TRBD1 (6 bases). The germline CDR1 and CDR2 sequences are SNHLY and FYNNEI. V was pared by 8 bases and J by 5 bases, with 19 bases between. The CDR3 spans 15 residues. The CDR3 protein is CASGGRAGVYQPQHF. CDR3 nucleotides: TGTGCCAGCGGGGGGAGGGCAGGGGTTTATCAGCCCCAGCATTTT.

The chain combines TRBV21-1 with TRBJ2-2; TRBD2 was called by the table and not checked on the DNA. TRBV21-1 represents a pseudogene. The CDR3 extends over 15 amino acids. CDR3 in amino acids: CEPSGEPHTTGELFF. Written as DNA, the CDR3 is TGTGAACCCTCGGGAGAACCACATACCACCGGGGAGCTGTTTTTT.

This chain connects TRBV7-2 to TRBJ2-5, with 12 bases lining up with TRBD2. The V gene's germline CDR1 is SGHTA and CDR2 FQGNSA. This CDR3 contains 15 residues. J lost 2 bases, V lost 5 bases, and 3 bases had no gene match. The CDR3 nucleotides are TGTGCCAGCAGCCAAGGGACTAGCGGGCAAGAGACCCAGTACTTC. Protein product: CASSQGTSGQETQYF.

A single count supports this clone. The CDR3 spells CASSTVAGGRQYF. The CDR3 DNA reads as TGCGCCAGCAGCACCGTAGCGGGGGGGCGCCAGTATTTT. The V gene is TRBV5-1, the J gene TRBJ2-3, with 11 bases lining up with TRBD2. Germline-derived CDR1 and CDR2 are SGHRS and YFSETQ. This CDR3 has 13 residues. V was pared by 4 bases and J by 12 bases, with 7 bases of the junction left unmatched.

V gene TRBV6-4 combines with J gene TRBJ2-1; 10 bases are shared with TRBD2. Germline V gene data show CDR1 as MRHNA and CDR2 as SNTAGT. Unmatched junction bases numbered 1, after V lost 3 bases and J lost 2 bases. This CDR3 comprises 15 residues. For the CDR3, the DNA is TGTGCCAGCAGTGAGACTAGCGGGCCCTACAATGAGCAGTTCTTC. Amino acids: CASSETSGPYNEQFF.

In its sample, this clone was seen once. The rearrangement links TRBV9 to TRBJ2-3, with 11 nucleotides matching TRBD2. V was pared by 2 bases and J by 12 bases, with 2 bases of the junction left unmatched. This CDR3 contains 12 residues. The germline V gene encodes CDR1 SGDLS and CDR2 YYNGEE. CDR3 protein: CASSVSGGAQYF. CDR3 DNA: TGTGCCAGCAGCGTTAGCGGGGGGGCACAGTATTTT.

This clone occurred once. This chain joins TRBV15 and TRBJ1-5, with D unclear. Trimming took off 3 bases at V and 7 bases at J, with 16 bases between the two ends. Per germline, CDR1 LNHNV and CDR2 YYDKDF (reference sequence). The CDR3 has 15 amino acids. The CDR3 DNA reads as TGTGCCACCAGCAGGGACCGTTTAAGGGAGCAGCCCCAGCATTTT. Amino acid sequence: CATSRDRLREQPQHF.

The V and J genes are TRBV10-3 and TRBJ1-3; D ambiguous. Germline V CDR1 and CDR2: ENHRY, SYGVKD. This CDR3 is 15 amino acids long. Trimming left V 6 bases short and J 0 bases short, with 12 bases between. The CDR3 sequence is CAISSRLNSGNTIYF. DNA of the CDR3: TGTGCCATCAGCTCTCGACTGAACTCTGGAAACACCATATATTTT.

The J gene is TRBJ1-2, the V gene TRBV2; D is perhaps TRBD1 (6 bases). The V and J ends lost 6 bases and 0 bases respectively, with 11 bases between them. Germline CDR1 is SNHLY and CDR2 is FYNNEI. The CDR3 runs to 14 residues. For the CDR3, the DNA is TGTGCCAGCAGGTTACAGGGTTCTAACTATGGCTACACCTTC. Its protein is CASRLQGSNYGYTF.

V usage is TRBV6-5 and J usage is TRBJ1-1; 8 positions agree with TRBD1. The CDR3 consists of 15 residues. The trim removed 8 bases at V and 4 bases at J, leaving 12 bases unmatched. The V gene's germline CDR1 is MNHEY and CDR2 SVGAGI. CDR3 DNA: TGTGCCAGCCTTCTTCGGACAGGGATGGGCACTGAAGCTTTCTTT. Encoded protein: CASLLRTGMGTEAFF.

The chain is built from TRBV5-6 and TRBJ1-1, with D unclear. Germline V gene data show CDR1 as SGHDT and CDR2 as YYEEEE. The CDR3 covers 13 residues. Trimming cost V 0 bases and J 4 bases, with 7 bases left between them. In DNA form, the CDR3 reads TGTGCCAGCAGCTTGGTAGGGAGCACTGAAGCTTTCTTT. Translation gives CASSLVGSTEAFF.

The rearrangement joins TRBV2 to TRBJ2-3, with 11 bases fitting TRBD1. The CDR3 spans 15 residues. Germline loops: CDR1 SNHLY, CDR2 FYNNEI. Unmatched junction bases numbered 5, after V lost 3 bases and J lost 6 bases. For the CDR3, the DNA is TGTGCCAGCAGTGACCGGACAGGGGGCTCGGATACGCAGTATTTT. Translation gives CASSDRTGGSDTQYF.

The table lists this clone with a few counts. J is TRBJ2-5 and V is TRBV4-2; D uncertain. The length of the CDR3 is 16 residues. Germline CDR1 and CDR2: LGHNA and YNFKEQ. Trimming stripped 0 bases from V and 4 bases from J, with 15 bases between. The DNA of the CDR3 is TGTGCCAGCAGCCAAGAAGTTCGTTATGGCGGAGAGACCCAGTACTTC. Protein product: CASSQEVRYGGETQYF.

This CDR3 is CASSQQGGSGNTIYF. In DNA form, the CDR3 reads TGTGCCAGCAGCCAACAGGGGGGCTCTGGAAACACCATATATTTT. The chain has TRBV28 and TRBJ1-3; 8 positions agree with TRBD1. Germline loops: CDR1 MDHEN, CDR2 SYDVKM. J was trimmed by 0 bases and V by 6 bases; bases with no gene match: 4. This CDR3 region has 15 residues. The variable domain in full, with the rest retrieved from reference TRBV28 and TRBJ1-3, is DVKVTQSSRYLVKRTGEKVFLECVQDMDHENMFWYRQDPGLGLRLIYFSYDVKMKEKGDIPEGYSVSREKKERFSLILESASTNQTSMYLCASSQQGGSGNTIYFGEGSWLTVV.

The chain uses TRBV6-4 and TRBJ2-7; 10 bases are shared with TRBD1. V lost 9 bases, J lost 3 bases, and 8 bases stayed unmatched. Looked up from germline, CDR1 is MRHNA and CDR2 is SNTAGT. The CDR3 consists of 14 residues. For the CDR3, the DNA is TGTGCCAGGTACCGGGACAGGGGTGGCTACGAGCAGTACTTC. This gives the protein CARYRDRGGYEQYF.

The V and J genes are TRBV4-2 and TRBJ1-2; no clear D gene. CDR3 size: 14 residues. Germline CDR1 LGHNA, CDR2 YNFKEQ. Trimming shortened V by 0 bases and J by 8 bases, and 13 bases separated the two germline ends. CDR3 loop: CASSQDWQAGGYTF. The CDR3 nucleotides are TGTGCCAGCAGCCAAGATTGGCAGGCGGGCGGCTACACCTTC.

The gene calls are TRBV6-5 and TRBJ2-7; D unclear. V was trimmed by 6 bases and J by 2 bases, leaving 14 bases between them. The germline V gene encodes CDR1 MNHEY and CDR2 SVGAGI. This CDR3 spans 14 amino acids. The CDR3 DNA reads as TGTGCCAGCAGCCCCGGTGGTCGTGCCTACGAGCAGTACTTC. It encodes CASSPGGRAYEQYF.

This chain links TRBV5-8 with TRBJ1-2; D is possibly TRBD1 (5 bases). The CDR3 spans 14 residues. Germline CDR1 SGHTS, CDR2 YDEGEE. V lost 4 bases to trimming and J lost 0 bases, with 10 bases between them. CDR3 loop: CASSRQFANYGYTF. CDR3 DNA: TGTGCCAGCAGCCGACAGTTTGCTAACTATGGCTACACCTTC.